These 23 T cell receptor beta chains originate from one sample sequenced in a study of T cells in Graves' hyperthyroidism and ophthalmopathy. Using RNA transcripts as the source, TCR beta CDR3 regions were amplified. Initially, a first-round RT-PCR of the TCR CDR3 employed the HTBI primer set. TCRdb called the multiplex PCR reads again in MiXCR, with one record for every CDR3 protein. The data show approximately 870,000 distinct CDR3 sequences, over 35% seen once. Sample: blood. These receptors originate from a man aged 18-30 years with Graves' hyperthyroidism.

This clonotype occurred a few times. Its ends do not fully match the called genes, so a read error is possible. The rearrangement links TRBV20-1 to TRBJ1-1; 7 bases fit TRBD1. Germline assignment: CDR1 DFQATT and CDR2 SNEGSKA (reference sequence). The CDR3 totals 15 residues. Here the CDR3 reads CNARAPGQLNTEAFF. CDR3 DNA: TGCAATGCTAGAGCTCCGGGACAGTTGAACACTGAAGCTTTCTTT.

V is TRBV5-6 and J is TRBJ2-5; TRBD1 is a possible D gene (6 bases). Trimming took 5 bases from V and 10 from J, leaving 18 bases between them. This CDR3 spans 13 amino acids. Germline assignment: CDR1 SGHDT and CDR2 YYEEEE. CDR3 in amino acids: CASSQGQFWDQYF. In nucleotides, the CDR3 is TGTGCCAGCAGTCAAGGACAGTTCTGGGACCAGTACTTC.

A single count supports this clonotype. The rearrangement uses TRBV24-1 and TRBJ2-1, with 9 bases aligning to TRBD2. Germline V gene sequence: CDR1 KGHDR, CDR2 SFDVKD. The CDR3 consists of 15 residues. V dropped 4 bases and J dropped 3; count of bases not matched to a gene: 3. DNA of the CDR3: TGTGCCACCAGTGACGAGACTAGCGGCTACAATGAGCAGTTCTTC. It codes for CATSDETSGYNEQFF.

This clonotype was counted many times. J is TRBJ1-6 and V is TRBV19; D ambiguous. Germline CDR1 and CDR2: LNHDA and SQIVND (reference sequence). The CDR3 spans 16 residues. Trimming pared 5 bases from V and 0 bases from J, leaving 11 bases between. The CDR3 spells CASSADRSSYNSPLHF. CDR3 bases: TGTGCCAGTAGTGCGGACCGGAGCTCCTATAATTCACCCCTCCACTTT.

The V gene is TRBV20-1, the J gene TRBJ2-7; either TRBD1 or TRBD2 may fit D (5 bases each). The CDR3 runs to 15 residues. With 4 bases removed from V and 4 bases from J, the gap between germline ends came to 20 bases. The germline V gene has CDR1 DFQATT and CDR2 SNEGSKA (reference sequence). CDR3 protein: CSAITRGKSVYEQYF. CDR3 nucleotides: TGCAGTGCTATAACGAGGGGAAAAAGCGTGTACGAGCAGTACTTC.

Of note for this clonotype: The junction and the germline gene differ at one end; a read error may be behind it. The J gene is TRBJ2-7, the V gene TRBV9; 7 positions agree with TRBD1. The J call may be in error: the DNA end matches TRBJ2-5 better. Germline V gives CDR1 SGDLS, CDR2 YYNGEE. This CDR3 has 14 amino acids. This CDR3 is CASSRGQREETQYF. In nucleotides, the CDR3 is TGCGCCAGCAGCCGGGGACAGCGAGAAGAGACCCAGTACTTC.

This clonotype was seen ten or more times. V and J are TRBV29-1 and TRBJ2-7; 9 bases are shared with TRBD1. Trimming took 3 bases from V and 7 from J; bases not matched to a gene: 10. The length of the CDR3 is 14 residues. In germline, CDR1 is SQVTM, CDR2 ANQGSEA. The CDR3 is CSVEVGTGSEEQYF. The DNA for the CDR3 is TGCAGCGTTGAGGTCGGGACAGGGTCTGAGGAGCAGTACTTC.

The chain combines TRBV12-3 or TRBV12-4 with TRBJ2-7; 8 bases align to TRBD1. The CDR3 runs to 14 residues. V lost 5 bases and J lost 6; bases outside the gene matches: 9. CDR3 coding DNA: TGTGCCAGCAGTCCTGGACAGGGAATAAGCGAGCAGTACTTC. Amino acid sequence: CASSPGQGISEQYF.

This clonotype was recorded a few times. This chain uses TRBV13 with TRBJ2-5; tentative D call: TRBD1 (5 bases). Trimming pared 5 bases from V and 9 bases from J, leaving 16 bases between. This CDR3 contains 13 residues. The germline V gene encodes CDR1 PRHDT and CDR2 FYEKMQ (reference sequence). This CDR3 reads CASSPDQGWAQYF. The CDR3, as DNA: TGTGCCAGCAGCCCAGACCAGGGTTGGGCCCAGTACTTC.

In regard to this clonotype: Since a much larger clone is just one base distant, this may be a read error. The missing conserved phenylalanine or tryptophan at the end of this CDR3 makes a read error likely. The chain employs TRBV10-2 and TRBJ2-5; D perhaps matches TRBD2 (5 bases). The CDR3 has 14 residues. Germline loops: CDR1 WSHSY, CDR2 SAAADI. Deletions cut 3 bases from V and 0 bases from J, with 8 bases between. For the CDR3, the DNA is TGCGCCAGCAGTGATAGAGGGTACCAAGAGACCCAGTACCTC. Translation: CASSDRGYQETQYL.

Only one count was recorded for this clonotype. The V call is TRBV2, the J call TRBJ1-2; 7 bases are a match to TRBD1. Germline assignment: CDR1 SNHLY and CDR2 FYNNEI. This CDR3 is built from 13 residues. Germline trimming cut 2 bases from V and 7 bases from J; bases unmatched to any gene: 4. The chain's CDR3 is CASSETGAGGYTF. The CDR3 DNA reads as TGTGCCAGCAGTGAAACAGGGGCTGGTGGCTACACCTTC.

This sequence joins TRBV10-3 and TRBJ2-3; 8 bases are a match to TRBD1. This CDR3 contains 14 residues. V shed 6 bases, J shed 0 bases, and the junction held 2 bases outside the gene matches. In germline, CDR1 is ENHRY, CDR2 SYGVKD. CDR3 nucleotides: TGTGCCATCAGGCGGACAGGGAGCACAGATACGCAGTATTTT. Amino acid sequence: CAIRRTGSTDTQYF.

This clonotype occurred a few times. The V and J genes are TRBV6-5 and TRBJ2-7; 14 nucleotides match TRBD2. The V segment lost 10 bases and the J segment 11 bases; nucleotides outside the gene matches: 7. The germline V gene has CDR1 MNHEY and CDR2 SVGAGI. The CDR3 runs 12 residues. The CDR3 loop is CAIGTSGGRKYF. In nucleotides, the CDR3 is TGTGCCATCGGGACTAGCGGGGGCCGAAAGTACTTC.

The chain links TRBV7-6 to TRBJ1-6; a weak D match, TRBD1 (6 bases). There are 12 residues in the CDR3. The germline V gene has CDR1 SGHVS and CDR2 FNYEAQ. Trimming pared 9 bases from V and 5 bases from J, leaving 8 bases between. CDR3 nucleotide sequence: TGTGCCAGTGGACAGAATAATTCACCCCTCCACTTT. This sequence encodes CASGQNNSPLHF.

The chain carries TRBV14 and TRBJ2-7, with 7 bases lining up with TRBD1. The V gene end was trimmed by 3 bases and the J gene end by 3 bases; junction bases not matched to a gene: 8. This CDR3 spans 15 amino acids. Per the germline V gene, CDR1 is SGHDN and CDR2 is FVKESK. CDR3 bases: TGTGCCAGCAGCCATCTACAGGGGAAATTCTACGAGCAGTACTTC. It specifies CASSHLQGKFYEQYF.

The table lists this clonotype with many counts. The J gene is TRBJ1-4, the V gene TRBV7-6, with D tentatively TRBD1 (6 bases). V lost 0 bases to trimming and J lost 3 bases, with 17 bases between them. The CDR3 is 18 residues long. The germline V gene encodes CDR1 SGHVS and CDR2 FNYEAQ. Here the CDR3 DNA reads TGTGCCAGCAGCTTAGCGCTGGGGGGGCGAGGATCTAATGAAAAACTGTTTTTT. Translating it yields CASSLALGGRGSNEKLFF.

This clonotype has only a few counts. The chain carries TRBV7-3 and TRBJ2-7, with 8 positions matching TRBD1. Germline V lookup: CDR1 SGHTA, CDR2 FQGTGA. The CDR3 loop spans 15 amino acids. Trimming took 7 bases from V and 0 from J; bases not matched to a gene: 8. CDR3 amino acids: CASIKGQGASYEQYF. The CDR3 region has the DNA TGTGCCAGCATCAAAGGGCAGGGGGCCTCCTACGAGCAGTACTTC.

The J gene is TRBJ2-6, the V gene TRBV2; possible D gene TRBD2, 7 bases. This CDR3 has 16 amino acids. In germline, CDR1 is SNHLY, CDR2 FYNNEI. V was pared by 8 bases and J by 0 bases, with 14 bases between. CDR3 in DNA: TGTGCCAGCTCGGGGGGCGGTTTCTCTGGGGCCAACGTCCTGACTTTC. Protein: CASSGGGFSGANVLTF. The entire variable domain, with the rest obtained from reference TRBV2 and TRBJ2-6, is as follows: EPEVTQTPSHQVTQMGQEVILRCVPISNHLYFYWYRQILGQKVEFLVSFYNNEISEKSEIFDDQFSVERPDGSNFTLKIRSTKLEDSAMYFCASSGGGFSGANVLTFGAGSRLTVL.

This clonotype was seen a few times. This chain connects TRBV5-1 to TRBJ2-7; a possible D gene is TRBD1 (5 bases). The CDR3 extends over 15 amino acids. Looked up from germline, CDR1 is SGHRS and CDR2 is YFSETQ. Trimming removed 3 bases from V and 0 bases from J, with 13 bases in between. The CDR3 region is CASSYSTGRSYEQYF. The DNA for the CDR3 is TGCGCCAGCAGCTATAGTACAGGCCGCTCCTACGAGCAGTACTTC. The full variable domain, its missing parts supplied by reference TRBV5-1 and TRBJ2-7, is KAGVTQTPRYLIKTRGQQVTLSCSPISGHRSVSWYQQTPGQGLQFLFEYFSETQRNKGNFPGRFSGRQFSNSRSEMNVSTLELGDSALYLCASSYSTGRSYEQYFGPGTRLTVT.

This clonotype has a handful of counts. The chain couples TRBV5-8 to TRBJ2-7; TRBD1 matches at 10 bases. CDR1 and CDR2 from the germline V gene are SGHTS and YDEGEE. The CDR3 length is 14 residues. The junction had 7 bases not matched to a gene; V was cut back by 4 bases and J by 6 bases. The CDR3 here is CASSTGQGTSEQYF. As DNA, the CDR3 is TGTGCCAGCAGCACGGGACAGGGGACGAGCGAGCAGTACTTC. Drawing the rest from reference TRBV5-8 and TRBJ2-7, the complete variable domain is EAGVTQSPTHLIKTRGQQATLRCSPISGHTSVYWYQQALGLGLQFLLWYDEGEERNRGNFPPRFSGRQFPNYSSELNVNALELEDSALYLCASSTGQGTSEQYFGPGTRLTVT.

This clonotype was observed a few times. V and J are TRBV20-1 and TRBJ1-2; D call uncertain. Germline V gene data show CDR1 as DFQATT and CDR2 as SNEGSKA (reference sequence). Trimming removed 3 bases from V and 6 bases from J, with 8 bases in between. This CDR3 contains 11 residues. CDR3 coding DNA: TGCAGTGCTAGGTCGGGGAATGGCTACACCTTC. It specifies CSARSGNGYTF.

This clonotype was recorded many times. The J gene is TRBJ1-1, the V gene TRBV9; 10 nucleotides match TRBD1. CDR3 length equals 15 residues. Germline values: CDR1 SGDLS, CDR2 YYNGEE. The V gene end was trimmed by 0 bases and the J gene end by 5 bases; junction bases not matched to a gene: 4. In nucleotides, the CDR3 is TGTGCCAGCAGCGTAGCGGACAGGGGGATAACTGAAGCTTTCTTT. Translated, it gives CASSVADRGITEAFF.

V usage is TRBV4-1 and J usage is TRBJ1-2; D might be TRBD1 (6 bases). Germline V gene lookup returns CDR1 MGHRA and CDR2 YSYEKL. The CDR3 is 15 residues long. The V end lost 4 bases, the J end lost 5 bases, and 17 bases lay between the germline ends. The CDR3 coding sequence is TGCGCCAGCAGCCCCGACAGGTCACCTTATTATGGCTACACCTTC. Its protein product is CASSPDRSPYYGYTF.